Each of the 30 T cell receptor beta chains below was sequenced from the same sample in a study of blood T cells in healthy people across ages. A second roughly 7 to 12 cycle PCR used barcoded and J-beta primers. Each CDR3 protein is one row after TCRdb ran MiXCR on the 5' RACE reads. The table includes hundreds of thousands of distinct CDR3 sequences, around 38% detected once. The sequenced material came from blood. Source of these receptors: a man at least 80 years old in good health.

The chain has TRBV7-2 and TRBJ2-5, with 8 bases identical to TRBD1. CDR3 length equals 14 residues. CDR1 and CDR2 (germline): SGHTA, FQGNSA. Trimming cost V 1 base and J 7 bases; bases outside gene matches: 5. CDR3 nucleotides: TGTGCCAGCAGCTTAGACCAGGGGGCTGGGACCCAGTACTTC. It encodes CASSLDQGAGTQYF.

In the case of this clonotype: The junction departs from the called germline gene at one end, perhaps through a read error. This chain joins TRBV7-2 and TRBJ1-5, with a weak D call TRBD1 (6 bases). Germline V gene lookup returns CDR1 SGHTA and CDR2 FQGNSA. This CDR3 region has 14 residues. The CDR3 spells CASSYRTDYQPRHF. In DNA form, the CDR3 reads TGTGCCAGCAGCTACCGGACAGATTATCAGCCCCGGCATTTT.

The V call is TRBV24-1, the J call TRBJ2-7, with D hard to call. The length of the CDR3 is 11 residues. V dropped 10 bases and J dropped 4 bases, with 10 bases sitting between them. Germline CDR1 KGHDR, CDR2 SFDVKD. CDR3 residues: CATRWSYEQYF. In DNA, the CDR3 is TGTGCCACGAGATGGAGTTACGAGCAGTACTTC.

The chain joins TRBV4-3 to TRBJ2-1, with a weak D call TRBD1 (5 bases). From germline, CDR1 is LGHNA and CDR2 YSLEER. The CDR3 contains 15 residues. The V gene lost 1 base and the J gene lost 9 bases, with 16 bases spanning the gap. The CDR3 spells CASSQGMLTGSEQFF. The CDR3, as DNA: TGCGCCAGCAGCCAAGGGATGCTAACAGGCAGTGAGCAGTTCTTC.

The chain links TRBV6-2 or TRBV6-3 to TRBJ2-5; the D call may be TRBD1 or TRBD2 (6 bases each). Trimming shortened V by 5 bases and J by 11 bases, and 27 bases separated the two germline ends. The germline CDR1 and CDR2 sequences are MNHEY and SVGEGT. This CDR3 is built from 16 residues. CDR3 loop: CASSPRGRRSYNEQYF. The CDR3 DNA reads as TGTGCCAGCAGTCCCCGGGGGCGGCGCTCCTACAATGAGCAGTACTTC.

The chain recombines TRBV7-3 with TRBJ2-3, with a weak D call TRBD1 (6 bases). V lost 4 bases and J lost 2, with 10 bases in between. CDR1 and CDR2 (germline): SGHTA, FQGTGA. The CDR3 loop spans 14 amino acids. This chain's CDR3 is CASSSRDNTDTQYF. CDR3 nucleotides: TGTGCCAGCAGCTCCCGGGACAACACAGATACGCAGTATTTT.

This clonotype has more than one count but fewer than ten. The CDR3 reads CASSQGPTGTGEAFF. CDR3 nucleotide sequence: TGCGCCAGCAGCCAAGGTCCAACTGGTACAGGGGAAGCTTTCTTT. The V gene is TRBV4-3, the J gene TRBJ1-1, with D perhaps TRBD1 (6 bases). The length of the CDR3 is 15 residues. Germline V gene data show CDR1 as LGHNA and CDR2 as YSLEER. The V end was cut by 1 base, the J end by 8 bases, with 17 bases between.

This clonotype was recorded at least ten times. CDR3 DNA: TGTGCCAGCTCCCCCGGGACAGGGCTCTACGAGCAGTACTTC. Its protein is CASSPGTGLYEQYF. V and J are TRBV2 and TRBJ2-7; the match to TRBD1 covers 9 bases. This CDR3 spans 14 amino acids. J lost 3 bases, V lost 8 bases, and 8 bases had no gene match. Germline V CDR1 and CDR2: SNHLY, FYNNEI.

V gene TRBV28 combines with J gene TRBJ2-1; D uncertain. The CDR3 runs 14 residues. V lost 1 base to trimming and J lost 2 bases, with 6 bases between them. Per the germline V gene, CDR1 is MDHEN and CDR2 is SYDVKM. The CDR3 sequence: CASSLFWTYNEQFF. DNA of the CDR3: TGTGCCAGCAGTTTATTCTGGACCTACAATGAGCAGTTCTTC.

V usage is TRBV19 and J usage is TRBJ2-5, with D maybe TRBD2 (8 bases). The CDR3 totals 16 residues. Germline V gene lookup returns CDR1 LNHDA and CDR2 SQIVND (reference sequence). V was clipped by 4 bases and J by 11 bases, with 26 bases between them. The CDR3 region is CASSTPGGGVDVEQYF. For the CDR3, the DNA is TGTGCCAGTAGTACCCCGGGAGGGGGCGTAGATGTGGAGCAGTACTTC.

This clonotype was seen a handful of times. This chain connects TRBV10-3 to TRBJ1-6; no clear D. The CDR3 loop spans 16 amino acids. V lost 8 bases and J 0 bases, leaving 14 bases between the germline ends. Germline V lookup: CDR1 ENHRY, CDR2 SYGVKD. The CDR3 region has the DNA TGTGCCATCTTGGATGAGGGAAGCTCCTATAATTCACCCCTCCACTTT. Its translation is CAILDEGSSYNSPLHF.

On this clonotype: Given a much more abundant clone one base away, this may be a read error. The chain combines TRBV29-1 with TRBJ1-2; possible D gene TRBD1, 6 bases. The germline V gene encodes CDR1 SQVTM and CDR2 ANQGSEA. The CDR3 extends over 11 amino acids. V gave up 6 bases and J gave up 6 bases, with 11 bases separating them. As DNA, the CDR3 is TGCAGCGTGGACAGCGGCGATGGCTACACCTTC. Amino acid sequence: CSVDSGDGYTF.

This clonotype came up a few times. This sequence joins TRBV6-5 and TRBJ2-2, with 7 bases lining up with TRBD1. Germline V gives CDR1 MNHEY, CDR2 SVGAGI. J was trimmed by 3 bases and V by 6 bases; bases with no gene match: 10. CDR3 length: 16 amino acids. The CDR3 reads CASRRQTGADTGELFF. The CDR3 nucleotides read TGTGCCAGCAGGAGACAAACAGGGGCTGACACCGGGGAGCTGTTTTTT.

V is TRBV4-2 and J is TRBJ1-4, with a possible D match to TRBD1 (6 bases). The CDR3 has 16 residues. Germline assignment: CDR1 LGHNA and CDR2 YNFKEQ. With 5 bases removed from V and 7 bases from J, the gap between germline ends came to 20 bases. The CDR3 nucleotides read TGTGCCAGCAGCGAGGAGACCGGGACAAGGGGTGAAAAACTGTTTTTT. Translating it yields CASSEETGTRGEKLFF.

This clonotype was recorded at least ten times. The chain couples TRBV27 to TRBJ1-5; D is uncertain. The germline CDR1 and CDR2 sequences are MNHEY and SMNVEV (reference sequence). Trimming cost V 5 bases and J 2 bases, with 4 bases left between them. The CDR3 is 12 residues long. The CDR3 DNA sequence: TGTGCCAGCAGTAAGGGCAATCAGCCCCAGCATTTT. Translation: CASSKGNQPQHF.

There are a few counts of this clonotype. The V gene is TRBV6-2 or TRBV6-3, the J gene TRBJ2-5; D is perhaps TRBD2 (5 bases). The V end lost 0 bases, the J end lost 5 bases, and 13 bases lay between the germline ends. The CDR3 totals 15 residues. The germline gives CDR1 MNHEY, CDR2 SVGEGT. CDR3 sequence (DNA): TGTGCCAGCAGTTACTCCTCGAGAGGGTCGGAGACCCAGTACTTC. Protein sequence: CASSYSSRGSETQYF.

The rearrangement joins TRBV20-1 to TRBJ2-1, with D tentatively TRBD1 (6 bases). The V and J ends lost 0 bases and 13 bases respectively, with 19 bases between them. The CDR3 length is 14 residues. CDR1 and CDR2 (germline): DFQATT, SNEGSKA (reference sequence). The CDR3 protein is CSARDLGDNRRQFF. Here the CDR3 DNA reads TGCAGTGCTAGAGATCTCGGGGACAACCGGAGACAGTTCTTC.

V is TRBV20-1 and J is TRBJ2-3; D gene uncertain. V lost 4 bases to trimming and J lost 2 bases, with 13 bases between them. The germline gives CDR1 DFQATT, CDR2 SNEGSKA (reference sequence). The CDR3 has 14 residues. As DNA, the CDR3 is TGCAGTGCTATGGGCGAATCTTTCACAGATACGCAGTATTTT. It specifies CSAMGESFTDTQYF.

The rearrangement joins TRBV27 to TRBJ2-3; 12 bases align to TRBD2. V shed 4 bases and J 8 bases; nucleotides not matched to a gene: 16. The V gene's germline CDR1 is MNHEY and CDR2 SMNVEV (reference sequence). The CDR3 is 18 amino acids. The CDR3 spells CASSSSSSGRATGVTQYF. In DNA form, the CDR3 reads TGTGCCAGCAGTTCCTCTTCTAGCGGGAGGGCCACAGGTGTTACGCAGTATTTT.

The chain is built from TRBV30 and TRBJ2-4; D may match TRBD1 or TRBD2 (5 bases each). Gene TRBJ2-5 matches the end of the DNA better, so the J call may be wrong. In germline, CDR1 is GTSNPN, CDR2 SVGIG (reference sequence). CDR3 size: 15 residues. CDR3 nucleotide sequence: TGTGCCTGGAGTGGGGGCCCCGGCGGGCAAGAGACCCAGTACTTC. Its protein is CAWSGGPGGQETQYF.

V is TRBV6-2 or TRBV6-3 and J is TRBJ2-5, with D tentatively TRBD1 (6 bases). Trimming left V 3 bases short and J 5 bases short, with 13 bases between. CDR3 length equals 14 residues. CDR1 MNHEY and CDR2 SVGEGT come from the germline V gene. The CDR3 DNA reads as TGTGCCAGCAGTTATTGGACAGTGTCGGAGACCCAGTACTTC. This codes for CASSYWTVSETQYF.

The chain couples TRBV20-1 to TRBJ2-5; 7 positions agree with TRBD2. Germline V lookup: CDR1 DFQATT, CDR2 SNEGSKA (reference sequence). V was clipped by 5 bases and J by 0 bases; unmatched bases: 9. The CDR3 has 15 amino acids. Here the CDR3 reads CSAHRLAEYQETQYF. CDR3 in DNA: TGCAGTGCTCATCGTCTAGCGGAATACCAAGAGACCCAGTACTTC.

This clonotype was picked up a small number of times. The V call is TRBV7-3, the J call TRBJ2-1; possibly TRBD2 for D (6 bases). Trimming cost V 6 bases and J 2 bases, with 17 bases left between them. CDR1 and CDR2 from the germline V gene are SGHTA and FQGTGA. There are 16 residues in the CDR3. CDR3 DNA sequence: TGTGCCAGCAGTAGAACTGTAGGACTAACCTACAATGAGCAGTTCTTC. The encoded protein is CASSRTVGLTYNEQFF.

This chain connects TRBV2 to TRBJ2-1, with 10 bases that match TRBD2. This CDR3 contains 17 residues. In germline, CDR1 is SNHLY, CDR2 FYNNEI. V lost 1 base and J lost 8; bases outside the gene matches: 11. DNA of the CDR3: TGTGCCAGCAGTGAAGATGCTAGCGGGAGACCTTGGGATGAGCAGTTCTTC. The encoded protein is CASSEDASGRPWDEQFF.

Only one count was recorded for this clonotype. One end of the junction is discordant with germline, which a read error may explain. J is TRBJ2-3 and V is TRBV4-3; D tentatively fits TRBD1 or TRBD2 (6 bases each). CDR1 LGHNA and CDR2 YSLEER come from the germline V gene. This CDR3 is built from 15 residues. Here the CDR3 DNA reads TGCGTCAGCAGCCAAGGTTTTGGGGGGCCAGATACGCAGTATTTT. Protein: CVSSQGFGGPDTQYF.

V usage is TRBV2 and J usage is TRBJ2-1; 11 bases match TRBD2. The CDR3 extends over 16 amino acids. The V and J ends lost 1 base and 6 bases, in that order; junction bases with no gene match: 5. Germline V CDR1 and CDR2: SNHLY, FYNNEI. The chain's CDR3 is CASSEVRGTSGNEQFF. The DNA for the CDR3 is TGTGCCAGCAGTGAAGTCAGGGGGACTAGCGGCAATGAGCAGTTCTTC.

The chain has TRBV6-2 or TRBV6-3 and TRBJ1-2; D remains unclear. V lost 2 bases and J lost 1, with 5 bases in between. This CDR3 has 13 amino acids. The germline V gene has CDR1 MNHEY and CDR2 SVGEGT. CDR3 DNA sequence: TGTGCCAGCAGTTACACGGATAACTATGGCTACACCTTC. It codes for CASSYTDNYGYTF.

The V call is TRBV5-1, the J call TRBJ2-1, with TRBD2 identical over 7 bases. This CDR3 contains 16 residues. The junction had 7 bases not matched to a gene; V was cut back by 2 bases and J by 2 bases. CDR1 SGHRS and CDR2 YFSETQ come from the germline V gene. Here the CDR3 reads CASSFALADTYNEQFF. CDR3 nucleotide sequence: TGCGCCAGCAGCTTTGCCCTAGCGGATACCTACAATGAGCAGTTCTTC.

This clonotype has only a few counts. This chain links TRBV25-1 with TRBJ1-2, with a tentative D call TRBD1 (6 bases). The CDR3 spans 14 residues. With 6 bases removed from V and 4 bases from J, the gap between germline ends came to 15 bases. Germline V gives CDR1 MGHDK, CDR2 SYGVNS. The CDR3 bases are TGTGCCAGCAGGGACACCGGGACAAGCTATGGCTACACCTTC. Translation: CASRDTGTSYGYTF.

The chain uses TRBV6-5 and TRBJ2-5; TRBD1 matches at 9 bases. Germline loops: CDR1 MNHEY, CDR2 SVGAGI. The CDR3 has 13 amino acids. The V and J ends lost 6 bases and 11 bases, in that order; junction bases with no gene match: 10. The CDR3 DNA reads TGTGCCAGCAGACGCGGGACAGGGAGTGAGCAGTACTTC. This encodes CASRRGTGSEQYF.